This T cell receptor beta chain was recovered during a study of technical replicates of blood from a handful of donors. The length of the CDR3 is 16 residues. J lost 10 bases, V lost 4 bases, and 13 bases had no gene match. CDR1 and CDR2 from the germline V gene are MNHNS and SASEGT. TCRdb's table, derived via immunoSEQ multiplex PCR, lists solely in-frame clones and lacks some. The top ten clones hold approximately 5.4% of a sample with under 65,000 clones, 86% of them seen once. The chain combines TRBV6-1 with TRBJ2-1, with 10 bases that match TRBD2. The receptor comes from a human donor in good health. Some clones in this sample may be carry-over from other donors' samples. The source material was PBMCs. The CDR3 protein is CASSAKAGGLLGEQFF. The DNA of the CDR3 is TGTGCCAGCAGTGCCAAAGCGGGGGGGCTTTTAGGGGAGCAGTTCTTC.